This TCR beta chain was captured by sequencing in a study of spatial heterogeneity in lung cancer. Study findings and constraints: Tumor mutation counts were tracked by expanded intratumoral alpha and beta TCR counts.

The germline V gene has CDR1 DFQATT and CDR2 SNEGSKA (reference sequence). The CDR3 totals 16 residues. V shed 4 bases, J shed 4 bases, and the junction held 8 bases outside the gene matches. This sample's time point: sample taken at primary tumor resection. TCRdb re-called the 5' RACE reads with MiXCR, one entry per CDR3 protein. The table has approximately 94,000 distinct CDR3 sequences, approximately 4.7% seen once; the top ten hold approximately 22%. Concerning this clonotype: The target antigen is unknown.

The sample consisted of lung tumor tissue, taken at surgery. The TCR was taken from a male donor with early-stage non-small cell lung cancer. The V gene is TRBV20-1, the J gene TRBJ2-1, with TRBD2 identical over 12 bases. The CDR3: CSAIVPSGRGYNEQFF. DNA for the CDR3: TGCAGTGCTATAGTCCCTAGCGGGAGGGGGTACAATGAGCAGTTCTTC.